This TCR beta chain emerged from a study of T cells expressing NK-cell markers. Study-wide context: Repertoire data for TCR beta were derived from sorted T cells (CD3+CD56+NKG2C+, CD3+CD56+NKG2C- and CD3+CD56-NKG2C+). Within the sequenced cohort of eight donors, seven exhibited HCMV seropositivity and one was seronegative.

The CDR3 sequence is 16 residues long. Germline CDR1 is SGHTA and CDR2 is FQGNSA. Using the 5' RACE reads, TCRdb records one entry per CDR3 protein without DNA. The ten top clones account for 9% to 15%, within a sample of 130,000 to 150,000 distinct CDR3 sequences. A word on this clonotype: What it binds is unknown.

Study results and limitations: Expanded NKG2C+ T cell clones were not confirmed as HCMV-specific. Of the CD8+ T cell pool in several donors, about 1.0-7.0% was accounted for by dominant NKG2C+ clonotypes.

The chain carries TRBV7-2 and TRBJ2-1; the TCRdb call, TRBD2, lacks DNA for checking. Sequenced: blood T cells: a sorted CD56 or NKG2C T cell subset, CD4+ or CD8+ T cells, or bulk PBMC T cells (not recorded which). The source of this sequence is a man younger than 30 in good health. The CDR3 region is CASSLVGLAGGWEQFF. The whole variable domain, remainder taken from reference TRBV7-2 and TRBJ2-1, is GAGVSQSPSNKVTEKGKDVELRCDPISGHTALYWYRQSLGQGLEFLIYFQGNSAPDKSGLPSDRFSAERTGGSVSTLTIQRTQQEDSAVYLCASSLVGLAGGWEQFFGPGTRLTVL.